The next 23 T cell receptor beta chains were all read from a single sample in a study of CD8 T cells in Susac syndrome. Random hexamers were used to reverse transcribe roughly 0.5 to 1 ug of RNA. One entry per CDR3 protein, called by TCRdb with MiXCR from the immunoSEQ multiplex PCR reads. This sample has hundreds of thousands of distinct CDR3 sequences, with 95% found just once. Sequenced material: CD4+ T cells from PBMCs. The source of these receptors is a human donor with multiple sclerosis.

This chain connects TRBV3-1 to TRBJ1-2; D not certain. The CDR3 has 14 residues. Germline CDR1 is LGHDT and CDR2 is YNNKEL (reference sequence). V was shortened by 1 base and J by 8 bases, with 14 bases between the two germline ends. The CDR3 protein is CASSQAPGVYGYTF. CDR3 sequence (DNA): TGTGCCAGCAGCCAAGCTCCGGGTGTCTACGGCTACACCTTC.

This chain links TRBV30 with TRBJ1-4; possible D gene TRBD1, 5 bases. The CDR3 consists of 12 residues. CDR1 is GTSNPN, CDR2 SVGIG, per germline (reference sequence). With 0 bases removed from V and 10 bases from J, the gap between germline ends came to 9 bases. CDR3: CAWSVSGVKLFF. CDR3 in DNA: TGTGCCTGGAGTGTTTCGGGGGTAAAACTGTTTTTT.

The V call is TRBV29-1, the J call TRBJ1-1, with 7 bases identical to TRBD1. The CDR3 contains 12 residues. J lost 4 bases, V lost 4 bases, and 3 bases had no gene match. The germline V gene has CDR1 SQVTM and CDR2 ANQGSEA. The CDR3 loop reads CSVGQGGTEAFF. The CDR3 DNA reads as TGCAGCGTTGGACAGGGTGGCACTGAAGCTTTCTTT.

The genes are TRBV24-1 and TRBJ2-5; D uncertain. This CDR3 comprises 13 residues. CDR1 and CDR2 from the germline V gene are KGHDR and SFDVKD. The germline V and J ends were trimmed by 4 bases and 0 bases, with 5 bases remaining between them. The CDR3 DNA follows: TGTGCCACCAGTGACAGGAACCAAGAGACCCAGTACTTC. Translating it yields CATSDRNQETQYF.

CDR3 residues: CTSSRVGHFF. For the CDR3, the DNA is TGCACCAGCAGCCGTGTAGGGCACTTCTTC. The V and J genes are TRBV1 and TRBJ2-1. TRBV1 is a pseudogene locus. The CDR3 totals 10 residues.

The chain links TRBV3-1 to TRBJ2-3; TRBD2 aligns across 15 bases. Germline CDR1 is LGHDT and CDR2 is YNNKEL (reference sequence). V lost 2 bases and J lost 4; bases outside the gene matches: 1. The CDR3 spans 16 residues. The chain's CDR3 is CASSQRTSGRADTQYF. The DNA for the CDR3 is TGTGCCAGCAGCCAAAGGACTAGCGGGAGGGCAGATACGCAGTATTTT.

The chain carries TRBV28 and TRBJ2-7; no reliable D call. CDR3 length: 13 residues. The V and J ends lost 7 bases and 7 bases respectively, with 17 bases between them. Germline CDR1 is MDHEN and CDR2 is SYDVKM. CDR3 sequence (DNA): TGTGCCAGCAAGGTGGTTGGTGGCGGTGAGCAGTACTTC. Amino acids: CASKVVGGGEQYF. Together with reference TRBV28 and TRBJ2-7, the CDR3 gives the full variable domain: DVKVTQSSRYLVKRTGEKVFLECVQDMDHENMFWYRQDPGLGLRLIYFSYDVKMKEKGDIPEGYSVSREKKERFSLILESASTNQTSMYLCASKVVGGGEQYFGPGTRLTVT.

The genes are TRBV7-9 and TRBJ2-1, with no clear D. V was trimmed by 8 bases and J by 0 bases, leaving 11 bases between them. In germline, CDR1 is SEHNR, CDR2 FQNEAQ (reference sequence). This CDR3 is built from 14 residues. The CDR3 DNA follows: TGTGCCAGCCTACAAGACTTCTCCTACAATGAGCAGTTCTTC. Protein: CASLQDFSYNEQFF.

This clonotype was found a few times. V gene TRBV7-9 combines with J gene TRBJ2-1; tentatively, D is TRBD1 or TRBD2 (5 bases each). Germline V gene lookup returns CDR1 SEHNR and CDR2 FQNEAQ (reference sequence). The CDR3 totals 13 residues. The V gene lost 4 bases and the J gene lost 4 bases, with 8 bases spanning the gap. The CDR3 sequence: CASSSGTYNEQFF. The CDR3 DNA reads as TGTGCCAGCAGCTCCGGGACGTACAATGAGCAGTTCTTC.

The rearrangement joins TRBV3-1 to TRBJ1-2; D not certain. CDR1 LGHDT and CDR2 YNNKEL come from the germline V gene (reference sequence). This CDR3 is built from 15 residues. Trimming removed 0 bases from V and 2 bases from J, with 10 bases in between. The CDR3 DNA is TGTGCCAGCAGCCAAGAAGAAGGAAGGAACTATGGCTACACCTTC. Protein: CASSQEEGRNYGYTF.

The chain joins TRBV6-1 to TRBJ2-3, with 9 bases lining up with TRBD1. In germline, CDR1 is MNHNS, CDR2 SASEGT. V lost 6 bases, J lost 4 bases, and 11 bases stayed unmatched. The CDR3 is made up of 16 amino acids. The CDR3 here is CASSTTGTGRPDTQYF. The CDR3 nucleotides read TGTGCCAGCAGCACGACCGGGACAGGGCGTCCAGATACGCAGTATTTT.

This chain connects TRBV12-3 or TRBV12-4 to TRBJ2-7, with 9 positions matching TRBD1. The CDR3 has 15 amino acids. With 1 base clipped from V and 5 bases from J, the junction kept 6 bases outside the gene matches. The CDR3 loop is CASSLVRDRADEQYF. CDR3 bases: TGTGCCAGCAGTTTAGTGAGGGACAGGGCCGACGAGCAGTACTTC.

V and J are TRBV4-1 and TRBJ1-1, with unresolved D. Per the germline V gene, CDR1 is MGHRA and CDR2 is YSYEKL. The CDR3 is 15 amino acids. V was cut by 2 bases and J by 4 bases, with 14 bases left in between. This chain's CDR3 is CASSQYGLRSTEAFF. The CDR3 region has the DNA TGCGCCAGCAGCCAATACGGGTTGCGGAGCACTGAAGCTTTCTTT.

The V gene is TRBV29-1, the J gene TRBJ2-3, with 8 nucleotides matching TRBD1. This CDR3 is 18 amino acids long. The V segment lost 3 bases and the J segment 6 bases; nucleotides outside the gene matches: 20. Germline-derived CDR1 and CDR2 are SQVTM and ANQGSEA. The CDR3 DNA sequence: TGCAGCGTTGAGGGCGGACAGGGCGACGTTCGGCCTTTCGATACGCAGTATTTT. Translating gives CSVEGGQGDVRPFDTQYF.

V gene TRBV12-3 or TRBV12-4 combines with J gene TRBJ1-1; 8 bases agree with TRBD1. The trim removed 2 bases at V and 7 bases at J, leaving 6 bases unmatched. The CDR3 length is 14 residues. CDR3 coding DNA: TGTGCCAGCAGTTTACAGGGGGCCTTACTTGAAGCTTTCTTT. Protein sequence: CASSLQGALLEAFF.

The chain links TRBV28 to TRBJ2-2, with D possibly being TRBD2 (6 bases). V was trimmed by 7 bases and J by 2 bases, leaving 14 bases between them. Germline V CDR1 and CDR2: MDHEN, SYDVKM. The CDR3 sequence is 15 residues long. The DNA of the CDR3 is TGTGCCAGCAACCTTGCGGGGCTTAACACCGGGGAGCTGTTTTTT. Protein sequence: CASNLAGLNTGELFF.

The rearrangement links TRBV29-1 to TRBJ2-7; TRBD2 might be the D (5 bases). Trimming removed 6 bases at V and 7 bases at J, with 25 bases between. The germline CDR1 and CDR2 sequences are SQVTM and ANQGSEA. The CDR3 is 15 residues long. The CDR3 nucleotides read TGCAGCGTGGGGAGCCGTGGCGCGAACCGGGGAGAGCAGTACTTC. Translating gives CSVGSRGANRGEQYF.

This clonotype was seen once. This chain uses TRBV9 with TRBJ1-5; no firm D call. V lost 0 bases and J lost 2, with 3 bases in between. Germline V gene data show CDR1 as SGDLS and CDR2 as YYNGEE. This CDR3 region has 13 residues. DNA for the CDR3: TGTGCCAGCAGCGTAGCCGGCAATCAGCCCCAGCATTTT. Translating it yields CASSVAGNQPQHF.

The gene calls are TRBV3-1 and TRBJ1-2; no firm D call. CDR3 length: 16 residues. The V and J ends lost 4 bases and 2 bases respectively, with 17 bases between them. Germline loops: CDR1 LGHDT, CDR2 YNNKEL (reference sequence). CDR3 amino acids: CASSLNLLRSNYGYTF. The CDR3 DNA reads TGTGCCAGCAGCCTGAACCTATTACGCTCGAACTATGGCTACACCTTC.

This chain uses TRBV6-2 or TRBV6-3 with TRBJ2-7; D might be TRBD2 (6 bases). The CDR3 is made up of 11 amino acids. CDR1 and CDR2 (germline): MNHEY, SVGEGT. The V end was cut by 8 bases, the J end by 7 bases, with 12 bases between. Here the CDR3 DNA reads TGTGCCAGCTCGCCCGCGGGGGAGCAGTACTTC. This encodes CASSPAGEQYF.

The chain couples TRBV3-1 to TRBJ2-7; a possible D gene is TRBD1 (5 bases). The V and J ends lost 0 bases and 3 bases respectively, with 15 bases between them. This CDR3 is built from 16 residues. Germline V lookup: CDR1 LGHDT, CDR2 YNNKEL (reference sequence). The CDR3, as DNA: TGTGCCAGCAGCCAAGATACCGCAGGGCAGTTCTACGAGCAGTACTTC. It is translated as CASSQDTAGQFYEQYF.

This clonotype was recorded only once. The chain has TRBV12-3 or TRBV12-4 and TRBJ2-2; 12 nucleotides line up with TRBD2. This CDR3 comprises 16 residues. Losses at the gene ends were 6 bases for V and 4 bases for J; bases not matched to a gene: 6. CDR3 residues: CASRRLAGVVTGELFF. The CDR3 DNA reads TGTGCCAGCAGAAGACTAGCGGGAGTAGTCACCGGGGAGCTGTTTTTT.

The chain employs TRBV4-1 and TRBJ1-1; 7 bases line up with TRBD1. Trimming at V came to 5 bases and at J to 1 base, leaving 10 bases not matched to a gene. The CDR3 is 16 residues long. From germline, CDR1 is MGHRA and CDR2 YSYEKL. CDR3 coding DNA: TGCGCCAGCAGCGTCGCGGGGTGGACAGGGAACACTGAAGCTTTCTTT. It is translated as CASSVAGWTGNTEAFF.